Listed below are T cell receptor beta chains from one sample, sequenced in a study of T cell responses to AZD1222 COVID-19 vaccine. The data were produced by immunoSEQ multiplex PCR, yet TCRdb's version contains in-frame clones alone and is incomplete. Of approximately 150,000 clones listed, 85% to 95% were seen once; the top ten hold more than 0.7%. Material: peripheral blood, obtained on day 0 of MenACWY control vaccination. These receptors came from an adult in good health. Both conserved end residues are part of each CDR3. A D gene is named only where the DNA matches it firmly. Part of the rows lack a size; the others show once, few, many or a class for expanded clones.

>TRBJ1-2|TRBV4-1|NA|18|NA
TGCGCCAGCAGCCCCCGGGGCAGGGACGTATTAATTGGCTATGGCTACACCTTC
CASSPRGRDVLIGYGYTF
>TRBJ2-5|TRBV2|NA|14|NA
TGTGCCAGCAGACGGCGCCGAGGGATGGAGACCCAGTACTTC
CASRRRRGMETQYF
>TRBJ2-7|TRBV30|NA|13|TRBD2
TGTGCCTTGAGACTAGCGGGCTCTTACGAGCAGTACTTC
CALRLAGSYEQYF
>TRBJ2-7|TRBV3-1/TRBV3-2|few|12|NA
TGTGCCAGCAGCCAAACGGACCACGAGCAGTACTTC
CASSQTDHEQYF
>TRBJ1-1|TRBV25-1|NA|13|NA
TGTGCCAGCCAGTTGTCCCAAAACACTGAAGCTTTCTTT
CASQLSQNTEAFF
>TRBJ2-6|TRBV2|NA|19|NA
TGTGCCAGCAGTGAAGCACCGGTGATAGGGACTCTGGGGGCCAACGTCCTGACTTTC
CASSEAPVIGTLGANVLTF
>TRBJ1-4|TRBV18|few|14|TRBD1
TGTGCCAGCTCACCCGGACAGGAAGGGGAAAAACTGTTTTTT
CASSPGQEGEKLFF
>TRBJ2-3|TRBV13|NA|16|TRBD2
TGTGCCAGCAGCTTAGAAAGCGGGAGGGCCGGAGATACGCAGTATTTT
CASSLESGRAGDTQYF
>TRBJ2-5|TRBV4-1|NA|13|NA
TGCGCCAGCAGCCAAGGTGTGTTGGAGACCCAGTACTTC
CASSQGVLETQYF
>TRBJ1-1|TRBV19|NA|15|TRBD1
TGTGCCAGTAGTCCCCTGGACAGGGAAGTGGCTGAAGCTTTCTTT
CASSPLDREVAEAFF
>TRBJ1-1|TRBV5-1|NA|16|NA
TGCGCCAGCAGCTCAGACATTCAGGGACCCTTACAAGAAGCTTTCTTT
CASSSDIQGPLQEAFF
>TRBJ1-4|TRBV2|NA|14|NA
TGTGCCAGCAGGTCATTGGGCACTAATGAAAAACTGTTTTTT
CASRSLGTNEKLFF
>TRBJ2-5|TRBV7-9|NA|13|NA
TGTGCCAGCAGCCTCGGACGGGATGGGACCCAGTACTTC
CASSLGRDGTQYF
>TRBJ1-4|TRBV5-1|NA|17|TRBD1
TGCGCCAGCAGCTTCACCTCAGGGGGCACGAAGGGTGAAAAACTGTTTTTT
CASSFTSGGTKGEKLFF
>TRBJ1-2|TRBV11-2|NA|12|NA
TGTGCCAGCAGCTTAGATCGGGGGGGTGACACCTTC
CASSLDRGGDTF
>TRBJ1-4|TRBV27|NA|14|NA
TGTGCCAGCAGCCACACATGGACTAATGAAAAACTGTTTTTT
CASSHTWTNEKLFF
>TRBJ1-5|TRBV4-1|NA|15|NA
TGCGCCAGCAGCCAAAGTTCGGGCAACAATCAGCCCCAGCATTTT
CASSQSSGNNQPQHF
>TRBJ1-5|TRBV19|NA|12|NA
TGTGCCAGTAGTATAGTCGGCATGGCCCAGCATTTT
CASSIVGMAQHF
>TRBJ1-5|TRBV19|NA|16|NA
TGTGCCAGTCTAGTATCACCGGATTTTAGCAATCAGCCCCAGCATTTT
CASLVSPDFSNQPQHF
>TRBJ2-4|TRBV7-6|NA|11|NA
TGTGCCAGCGGCGGTAAAGACATTCAGTACTTC
CASGGKDIQYF
>TRBJ2-2|TRBV6-2/TRBV6-3|few|18|TRBD2
TGTGCCAGCAGTTACCCGACCAAGAAGCGGGGTTCCACCGGGGAGCTGTTTTTT
CASSYPTKKRGSTGELFF
>TRBJ2-7|TRBV19|NA|15|TRBD2
TGTGCCAGTAGTAAGGGAGCGGGGGTCTCGTACGAGCAGTACTTC
CASSKGAGVSYEQYF
>TRBJ1-6|TRBV6-5|NA|15|NA
TGTGCCAGCAGTTACCAACAGGGTGTAAATTCACCCCTCCACTTT
CASSYQQGVNSPLHF
>TRBJ1-2|TRBV19|NA|14|NA
TGTGCCAGTATCCCGTCCGGGACTGGGAGTGGCTACACCTTC
CASIPSGTGSGYTF
>TRBJ1-2|TRBV3-1/TRBV3-2|NA|12|NA
TGTGCCAGCAGCGACTTGGTTGGTGGCTACACCTTC
CASSDLVGGYTF
>TRBJ1-2|TRBV18|NA|15|NA
TGTGCCAGCTCACCATGGGGGGATGATTCCTCTGGCTACACCTTC
CASSPWGDDSSGYTF
>TRBJ2-1|TRBV7-9|NA|14|TRBD2
TGTGCCAGCAGCTTTTCGCTAGCGGGGGGGGAGCAGTTCTTC
CASSFSLAGGEQFF
>TRBJ2-5|TRBV19|NA|15|TRBD1
TGTGCCAGTGGACCGGGACAGGACTTCCAAGAGACCCAGTACTTC
CASGPGQDFQETQYF
>TRBJ1-2|TRBV28|NA|19|NA
TGTGCCAGCGGGAAACTGATGGGGCAGGGGCGTTCACCTAACTATGGCTACACCTTC
CASGKLMGQGRSPNYGYTF
>TRBJ1-2|TRBV19|NA|15|NA
TGTGCCAGTAGTTTAAGATTAACCGAGGGATATGGCTACACCTTC
CASSLRLTEGYGYTF
>TRBJ1-2|TRBV20-1|NA|15|NA
TGCAGTGCTAGTAAGGGCCAGAGGGGGAGTAACGGCTACACCTTC
CSASKGQRGSNGYTF
>TRBJ1-2|TRBV18|NA|14|NA
TGTGCCAGCTCACCAACCTCAAGTAACTATGGCTACACCTTC
CASSPTSSNYGYTF